The sequence of this TCR beta chain was determined in a study of CD8+ T cells in alopecia areata. Findings and caveats of the study: Sequencing of scalp samples also captures resident alphabeta T cells of normal skin. Possibly because of HLA-related factors, TCR sharing was less clear across patients than in mice. Tofacitinib significantly decreased scalp clonality and expanded CD8+ clones among top 100. Lesional scalp, especially alopecia totalis/universalis, showed higher clonality than normal scalp.

This sample's treatment: oral pan-JAK inhibitor, 5-10 mg twice daily. Regarding this clone: Antigen specificity is unknown.

Once RNA had been extracted, it was reverse transcribed into cDNA to act as the sequencing template. Using immunoSEQ multiplex PCR, the repertoire was profiled, and TCRdb retains in-frame clones only, with some absent. The table records 150,000 to 250,000 clones, more than 45% of them present only once. The sequence was obtained from a human donor with alopecia areata. The sequences come from CD4+ T cells sorted from blood, collected at week 24, from a patient treated with tofacitinib.

The chain's CDR3 is CASSRNGQNTGELFF. The CDR3 DNA is TGTGCCAGCAGCCGAAATGGACAGAACACCGGGGAGCTGTTTTTT. The chain links TRBV5-6 to TRBJ2-2, with D possibly being TRBD1 (5 bases). Trimming shortened V by 4 bases and J by 1 base, and 11 bases separated the two germline ends. The CDR3 is made up of 15 amino acids. Germline CDR1 is SGHDT and CDR2 is YYEEEE.